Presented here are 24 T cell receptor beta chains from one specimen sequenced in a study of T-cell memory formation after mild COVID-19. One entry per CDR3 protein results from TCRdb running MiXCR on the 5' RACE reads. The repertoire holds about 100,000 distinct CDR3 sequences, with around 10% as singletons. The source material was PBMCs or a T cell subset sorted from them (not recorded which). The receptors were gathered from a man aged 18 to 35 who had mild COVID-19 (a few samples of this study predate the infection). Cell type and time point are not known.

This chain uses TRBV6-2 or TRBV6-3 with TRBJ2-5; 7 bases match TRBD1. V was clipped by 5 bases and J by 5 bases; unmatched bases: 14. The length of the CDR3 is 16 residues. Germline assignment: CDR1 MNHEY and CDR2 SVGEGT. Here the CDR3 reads CASSRLGPGRGETQYF. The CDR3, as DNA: TGTGCCAGCAGTAGGTTAGGCCCAGGCAGGGGGGAGACCCAGTACTTC.

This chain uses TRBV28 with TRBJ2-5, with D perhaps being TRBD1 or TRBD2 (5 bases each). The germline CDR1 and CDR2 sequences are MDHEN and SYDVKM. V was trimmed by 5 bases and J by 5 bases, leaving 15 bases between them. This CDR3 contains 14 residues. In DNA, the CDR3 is TGTGCCAGCAGTGGGGTTACTTGGGGGGAGACCCAGTACTTC. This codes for CASSGVTWGETQYF.

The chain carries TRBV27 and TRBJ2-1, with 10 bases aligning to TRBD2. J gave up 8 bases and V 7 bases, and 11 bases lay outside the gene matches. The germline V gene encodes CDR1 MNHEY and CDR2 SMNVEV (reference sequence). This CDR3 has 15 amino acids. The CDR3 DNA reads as TGTGCCAGCAAGAGGGCTAGCGGGGGACTCGATGAGCAGTTCTTC. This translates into CASKRASGGLDEQFF.

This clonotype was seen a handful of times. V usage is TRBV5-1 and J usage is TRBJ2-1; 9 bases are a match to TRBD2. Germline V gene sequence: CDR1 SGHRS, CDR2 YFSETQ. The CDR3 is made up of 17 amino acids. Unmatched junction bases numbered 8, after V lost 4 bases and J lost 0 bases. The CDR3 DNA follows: TGCGCCAGCAGCCCTAGCGGGACCCTTGTCTCCTACAATGAGCAGTTCTTC. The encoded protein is CASSPSGTLVSYNEQFF.

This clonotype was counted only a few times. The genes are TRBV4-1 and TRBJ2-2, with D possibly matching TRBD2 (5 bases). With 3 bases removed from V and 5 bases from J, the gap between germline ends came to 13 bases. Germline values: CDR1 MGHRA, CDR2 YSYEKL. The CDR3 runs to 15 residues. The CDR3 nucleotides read TGCGCCAGCAGCCAGAACACTAGAGGGACCGGGGAGCTGTTTTTT. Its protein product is CASSQNTRGTGELFF.

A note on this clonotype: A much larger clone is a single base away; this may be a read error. The DNA of the CDR3 is TGTGCCAGCAGTTTAGGGGGGCACAAGAATGAGCAGTTCTTC. Translating gives CASSLGGHKNEQFF. This chain uses TRBV12-3 or TRBV12-4 with TRBJ2-1; possible D gene TRBD1, 6 bases. This CDR3 has 14 amino acids. Trimming shortened V by 1 base and J by 7 bases, and 11 bases separated the two germline ends.

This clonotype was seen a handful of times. The CDR3 spells CASSLAWEVDYGYTF. CDR3 in DNA: TGTGCCAGCAGCTTGGCCTGGGAGGTGGACTATGGCTACACCTTC. The chain couples TRBV5-6 to TRBJ1-2; D gene uncertain. The CDR3 extends over 15 amino acids. The V end lost 0 bases, the J end lost 3 bases, and 12 bases lay between the germline ends. CDR1 is SGHDT and CDR2 is YYEEEE in the germline V gene.

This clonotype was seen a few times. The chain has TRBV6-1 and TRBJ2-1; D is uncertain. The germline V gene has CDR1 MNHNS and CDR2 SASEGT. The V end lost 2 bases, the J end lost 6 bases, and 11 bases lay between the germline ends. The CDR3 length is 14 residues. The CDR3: CASSEYFLGNEQFF. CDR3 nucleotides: TGTGCCAGCAGTGAATATTTTCTGGGCAATGAGCAGTTCTTC.

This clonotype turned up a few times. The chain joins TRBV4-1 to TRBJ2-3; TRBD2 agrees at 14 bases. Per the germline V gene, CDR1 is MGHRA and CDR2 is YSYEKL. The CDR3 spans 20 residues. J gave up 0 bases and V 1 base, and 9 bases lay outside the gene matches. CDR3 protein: CASSQGPWTSGGFSTDTQYF. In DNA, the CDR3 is TGCGCCAGCAGCCAAGGGCCGTGGACTAGCGGGGGGTTTAGCACAGATACGCAGTATTTT.

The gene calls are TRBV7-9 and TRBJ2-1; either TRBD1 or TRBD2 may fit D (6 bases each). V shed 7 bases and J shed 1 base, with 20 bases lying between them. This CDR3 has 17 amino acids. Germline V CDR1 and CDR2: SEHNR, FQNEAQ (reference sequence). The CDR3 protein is CASIRTDGGHSYNEQFF. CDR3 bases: TGTGCCAGCATCCGAACCGACGGGGGCCATTCCTACAATGAGCAGTTCTTC. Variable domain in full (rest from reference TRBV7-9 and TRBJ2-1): DTGVSQNPRHKITKRGQNVTFRCDPISEHNRLYWYRQTLGQGPEFLTYFQNEAQLEKSRLLSDRFSAERPKGSFSTLEIQRTEQGDSAMYLCASIRTDGGHSYNEQFFGPGTRLTVL.

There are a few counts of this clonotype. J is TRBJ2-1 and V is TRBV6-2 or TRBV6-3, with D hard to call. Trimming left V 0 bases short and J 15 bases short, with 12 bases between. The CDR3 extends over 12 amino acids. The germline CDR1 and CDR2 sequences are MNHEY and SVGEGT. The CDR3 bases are TGTGCCAGCAGTTACTCGAGAGGCCAGCCGTTCTTC. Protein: CASSYSRGQPFF.

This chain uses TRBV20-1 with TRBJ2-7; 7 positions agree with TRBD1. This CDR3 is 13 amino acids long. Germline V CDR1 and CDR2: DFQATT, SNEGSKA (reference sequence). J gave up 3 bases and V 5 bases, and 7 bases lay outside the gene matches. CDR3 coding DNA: TGCAGTGCTGTCCGGGACAGATACTACGAGCAGTACTTC. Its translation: CSAVRDRYYEQYF.

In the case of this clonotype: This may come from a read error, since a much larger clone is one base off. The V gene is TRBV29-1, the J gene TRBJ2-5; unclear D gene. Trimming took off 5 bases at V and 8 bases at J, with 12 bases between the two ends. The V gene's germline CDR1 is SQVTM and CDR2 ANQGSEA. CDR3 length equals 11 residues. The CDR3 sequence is CSVRAVDTQYF. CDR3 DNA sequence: TGCAGCGTTCGGGCAGTAGATACCCAGTACTTC. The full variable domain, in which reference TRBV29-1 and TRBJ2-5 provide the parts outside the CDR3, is SAVISQKPSRDICQRGTSLTIQCQVDSQVTMMFWYRQQPGQSLTLIATANQGSEATYESGFVIDKFPISRPNLTFSTLTVSNMSPEDSSIYLCSVRAVDTQYFGPGTRLLVL.

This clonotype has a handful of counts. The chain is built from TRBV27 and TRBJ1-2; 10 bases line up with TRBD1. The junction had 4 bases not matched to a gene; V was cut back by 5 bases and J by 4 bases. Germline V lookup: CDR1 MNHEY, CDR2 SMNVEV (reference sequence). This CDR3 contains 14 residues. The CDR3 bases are TGTGCCAGCAGTATTGGGACAGGGGCCTATGGCTACACCTTC. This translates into CASSIGTGAYGYTF.

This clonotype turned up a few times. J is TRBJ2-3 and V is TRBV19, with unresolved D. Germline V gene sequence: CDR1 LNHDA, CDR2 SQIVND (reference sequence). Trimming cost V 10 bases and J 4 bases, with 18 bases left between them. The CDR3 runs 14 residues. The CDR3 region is CATTLGSEADTQYF. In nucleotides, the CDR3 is TGTGCCACCACCCTTGGGTCTGAAGCAGATACGCAGTATTTT.

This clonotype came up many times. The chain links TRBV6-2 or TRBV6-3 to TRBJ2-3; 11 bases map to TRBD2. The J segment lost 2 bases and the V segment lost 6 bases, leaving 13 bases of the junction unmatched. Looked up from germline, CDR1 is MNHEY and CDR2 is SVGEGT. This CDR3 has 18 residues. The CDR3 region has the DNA TGTGCCAGCAGAGGACCTAGCGGGGGGCCTTACTACACAGATACGCAGTATTTT. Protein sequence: CASRGPSGGPYYTDTQYF.

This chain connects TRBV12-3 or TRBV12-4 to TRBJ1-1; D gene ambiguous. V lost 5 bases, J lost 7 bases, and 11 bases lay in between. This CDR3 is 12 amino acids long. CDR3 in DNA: TGTGCCAGCAGTGAATGGGCCGTTGAAGCTTTCTTT. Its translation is CASSEWAVEAFF.

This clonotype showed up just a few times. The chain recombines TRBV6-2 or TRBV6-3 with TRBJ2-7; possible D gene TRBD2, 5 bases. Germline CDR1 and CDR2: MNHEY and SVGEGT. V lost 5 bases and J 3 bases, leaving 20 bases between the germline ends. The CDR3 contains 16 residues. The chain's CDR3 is CASSLGKGDWYYEQYV. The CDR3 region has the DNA TGTGCCAGCAGTCTGGGGAAGGGAGACTGGTACTACGAGCAGTACGTC.

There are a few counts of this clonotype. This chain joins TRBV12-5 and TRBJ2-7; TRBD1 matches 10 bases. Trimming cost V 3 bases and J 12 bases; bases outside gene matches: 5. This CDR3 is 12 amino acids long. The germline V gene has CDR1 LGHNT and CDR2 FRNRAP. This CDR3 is CASGLPGQGLYF. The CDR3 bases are TGTGCTAGTGGTTTACCGGGACAGGGGTTGTACTTC.

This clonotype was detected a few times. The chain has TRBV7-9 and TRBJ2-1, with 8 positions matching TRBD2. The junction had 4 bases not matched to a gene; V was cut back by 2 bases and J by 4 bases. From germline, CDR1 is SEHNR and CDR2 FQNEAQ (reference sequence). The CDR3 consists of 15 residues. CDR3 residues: CASSLTGGPYNEQFF. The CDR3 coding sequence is TGTGCCAGCAGCTTAACGGGGGGGCCTTACAATGAGCAGTTCTTC.

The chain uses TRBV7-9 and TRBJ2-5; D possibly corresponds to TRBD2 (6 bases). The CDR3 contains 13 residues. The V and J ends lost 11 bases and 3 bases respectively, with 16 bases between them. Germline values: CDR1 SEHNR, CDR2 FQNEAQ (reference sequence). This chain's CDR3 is CAGGSGKKETQYF. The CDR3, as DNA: TGTGCCGGAGGGAGTGGGAAGAAAGAGACCCAGTACTTC.

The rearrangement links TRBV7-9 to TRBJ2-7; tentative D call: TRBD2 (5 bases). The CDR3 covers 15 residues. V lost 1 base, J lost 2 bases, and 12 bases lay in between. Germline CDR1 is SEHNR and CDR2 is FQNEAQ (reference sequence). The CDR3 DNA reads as TGTGCCAGCAGCTTAGAATGGACGGGAACCTACGAGCAGTACTTC. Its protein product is CASSLEWTGTYEQYF.

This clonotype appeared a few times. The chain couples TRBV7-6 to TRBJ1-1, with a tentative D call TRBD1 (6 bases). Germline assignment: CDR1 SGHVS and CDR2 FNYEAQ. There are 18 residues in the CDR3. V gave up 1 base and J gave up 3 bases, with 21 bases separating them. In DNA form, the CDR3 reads TGTGCCAGCAGCTTAGGGATTTTGGCAGGGGAAGGTGACACTGAAGCTTTCTTT. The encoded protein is CASSLGILAGEGDTEAFF.

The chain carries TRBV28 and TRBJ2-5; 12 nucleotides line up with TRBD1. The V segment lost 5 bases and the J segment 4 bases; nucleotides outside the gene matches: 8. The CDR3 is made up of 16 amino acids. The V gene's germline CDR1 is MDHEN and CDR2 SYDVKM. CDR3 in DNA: TGTGCCAGCAGTCCCGGGACAGGGGGCTTCGGAGAGACCCAGTACTTC. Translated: CASSPGTGGFGETQYF.